This T cell receptor (beta chain) was captured in a study of T-cell memory formation after mild COVID-19. Study outcomes and limitations: Clones that contracted clustered mainly in CM and EM if CD4+ and in EMRA if CD8+. In second-wave clones peaking day 37, SARS-CoV-2 specificity remained unconfirmed.

The V gene's germline CDR1 is SQVTM and CDR2 ANQGSEA. The CDR3 sequence is 12 residues long. V gave up 4 bases and J gave up 4 bases, with 10 bases separating them. 5'RACE primed at constant segments yielded TCR alpha and TCR beta cDNA libraries bearing sample barcodes and UMIs. In TCRdb, the 5' RACE reads were re-called with MiXCR into one record per CDR3 protein. The table shows fewer than 650,000 distinct CDR3 sequences, with roughly 22% occurring only once. This clonotype was counted between two and nine times. What it binds is not known. Sample: PBMCs or a T cell subset sorted from them (not recorded which). The chain couples TRBV29-1 to TRBJ1-2; unclear D gene. The sequence was collected from an adult woman who had mild COVID-19 (a few samples of this study predate the infection). Cell type and time point are not known. The CDR3: CSVAVSSYGYTF. In nucleotides, the CDR3 is TGCAGCGTTGCAGTGTCCTCCTATGGCTACACCTTC.